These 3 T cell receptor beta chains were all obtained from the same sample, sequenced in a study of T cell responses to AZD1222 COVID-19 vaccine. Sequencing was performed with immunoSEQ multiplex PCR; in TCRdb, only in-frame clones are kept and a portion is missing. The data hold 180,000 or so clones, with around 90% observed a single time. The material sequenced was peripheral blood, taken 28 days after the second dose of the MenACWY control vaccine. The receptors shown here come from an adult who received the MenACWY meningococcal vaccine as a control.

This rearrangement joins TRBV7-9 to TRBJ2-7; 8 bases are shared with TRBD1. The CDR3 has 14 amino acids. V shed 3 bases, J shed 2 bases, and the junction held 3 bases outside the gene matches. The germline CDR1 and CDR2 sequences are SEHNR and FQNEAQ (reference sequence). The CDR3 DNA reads TGTGCCAGCAGCTTCGGGACAGGAGCCTACGAGCAGTACTTC. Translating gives CASSFGTGAYEQYF.

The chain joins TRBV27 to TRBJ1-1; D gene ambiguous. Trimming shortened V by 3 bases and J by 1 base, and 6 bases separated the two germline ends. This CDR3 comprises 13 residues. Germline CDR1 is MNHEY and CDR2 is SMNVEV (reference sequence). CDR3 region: CASSFQTNTEAFF. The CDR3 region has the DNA TGTGCCAGCAGTTTCCAGACGAACACTGAAGCTTTCTTT.

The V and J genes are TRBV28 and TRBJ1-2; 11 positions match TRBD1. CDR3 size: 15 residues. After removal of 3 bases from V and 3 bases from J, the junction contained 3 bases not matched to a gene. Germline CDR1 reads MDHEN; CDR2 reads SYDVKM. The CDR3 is CASSLGQGVYYGYTF. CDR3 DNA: TGTGCCAGCAGTTTGGGACAGGGGGTATACTATGGCTACACCTTC.